This is a list of T cell receptor beta chains from one sample in a study of T-cell memory formation after mild COVID-19. TCRdb re-derived calls from the 5' RACE reads in MiXCR, one entry per CDR3 protein. The data hold 500,000 to 600,000 distinct CDR3 sequences, with roughly 18% observed a single time. The sample consisted of PBMCs or a T cell subset sorted from them (not recorded which). The receptors come from an adult woman who had mild COVID-19 (a few samples of this study predate the infection). Cell type and time point are not known. CDR3s include the opening cysteine and the closing phenylalanine or tryptophan. A D gene is named only where the DNA matches it firmly. Rows may omit the clone size; those that give it use once, few, many or a size class.

cdr3_nt cdr3_aa clone_size v_call d_call cdr3_length j_call
TGTGCCAGCAGCTTTGGAGTAAATCAGCCCCAGCATTTT CASSFGVNQPQHF many TRBV7-2 . 13 TRBJ1-5
TGTGCCAGCTCACCACCGGTGGGCTCCCCCGGCCCCACAGATACGCAGTATTTT CASSPPVGSPGPTDTQYF few TRBV18 . 18 TRBJ2-3
TGTGCCAGTAGCCAAACCGGGACAGGGAAGAATGAGCAGTTCTTC CASSQTGTGKNEQFF . TRBV19 TRBD1 15 TRBJ2-1
TGCAGCGTTGAACGATTTGACAGGGGTAACATTCAGTACTTC CSVERFDRGNIQYF few TRBV29-1 TRBD1 14 TRBJ2-4
TGCGCCAGCAGCTTGGGGACAGGGTTCACTGAAGCTTTCTTT CASSLGTGFTEAFF . TRBV5-1 TRBD1 14 TRBJ1-1
TGTGCCAGCAGTTTGGGGCTAGCGGGCCACCAGGATGAGCAGTTCTTC CASSLGLAGHQDEQFF . TRBV12-3/TRBV12-4 TRBD2 16 TRBJ2-1
TGCGCCAGCAGCTTGGACAGTTCTAACTATGGCTACACCTTC CASSLDSSNYGYTF many TRBV5-1 . 14 TRBJ1-2
TGTGCCAGCAGCTTAAAAACTGAAGCTTTCTTT CASSLKTEAFF many TRBV7-9 . 11 TRBJ1-1
TGTGCCAGCAGTCACAGCCTTCCCCAAGAGACCCAGTACTTC CASSHSLPQETQYF . TRBV21-1 . 14 TRBJ2-5
TGTGCCAGCAGCCCGGGTCCTGGCGGCTACACCATATATTTT CASSPGPGGYTIYF . TRBV7-8 . 14 TRBJ1-3
TGTGCCAGCAGTGAATATAGCCTGACGGAGACCCAGTACTTC CASSEYSLTETQYF many TRBV25-1 . 14 TRBJ2-5
TGTGCCAGCAGAGTTAAGGATGAGCAGAATGAGCAGTTCTTC CASRVKDEQNEQFF few TRBV6-6 . 14 TRBJ2-1
TGCAGTGCTAGAGTAGCTGGGAAAAACATTCAGTACTTC CSARVAGKNIQYF few TRBV20-1 . 13 TRBJ2-4
TGCGCCAGCAGCTCTCAGAGGGAGACCCAGTACTTC CASSSQRETQYF few TRBV5-1 . 12 TRBJ2-5
TGTGCCAGCAGTCTCCGGACGGGACTCGCCTACGAGCAGTACTTC CASSLRTGLAYEQYF few TRBV27 . 15 TRBJ2-7
TGCGCCAGCAGCGCTATAGGGGGCGCGCACATTCAGTACTTC CASSAIGGAHIQYF many TRBV5-1 TRBD1 14 TRBJ2-4
TGTGCCAGCAGTGAAACCCCATCGGGATCATATGGCTACACCTTC CASSETPSGSYGYTF . TRBV6-1 . 15 TRBJ1-2
TGTGCCAGCAGCTCACCAGTAGACACCGGGGAGCTGTTTTTT CASSSPVDTGELFF . TRBV7-3 . 14 TRBJ2-2
TGCAGCGCCCCCAGTCCTAGCGGGAGCTACAATGAGCAGTTCTTC CSAPSPSGSYNEQFF few TRBV29-1 TRBD2 15 TRBJ2-1
TGCAGCGTTTCCGATACGCAGTATTTT CSVSDTQYF few TRBV29-1 . 9 TRBJ2-3
TGCGCCAGCAGCCAAGAGATTAGGATCAATGAGCAGTTCTTC CASSQEIRINEQFF . TRBV4-3 . 14 TRBJ2-1
TGTGCCAGCAGCCTACTGCGAGGCGAGCCCATTCAGTACTTC CASSLLRGEPIQYF . TRBV7-2 . 14 TRBJ2-4
TGCAGTGCTACCGGACTAGCGGAGCAAGAGACCCAGTACTTC CSATGLAEQETQYF . TRBV20-1 TRBD2 14 TRBJ2-5
TGTGCCAGCAGTCCCGCACCATACAATGAGCAGTTCTTC CASSPAPYNEQFF . TRBV6-4 . 13 TRBJ2-1
TGCAGTGCTAGAAGGCGGGAGGGCCTCTACGAGCAGTACTTC CSARRREGLYEQYF . TRBV20-1 TRBD2 14 TRBJ2-7
TGTGCCAGCAGACCAGTCAGGGAATCCGAGCAGTACTTC CASRPVRESEQYF . TRBV7-9 . 13 TRBJ2-7
TGCGCCAGCAGCTTGGTACAGGCGGAGCAGTACTTC CASSLVQAEQYF few TRBV5-1 . 12 TRBJ2-7
TGTGCCATCAGTGAGTCTGGAGGGTTGGAAGAGACCCAGTACTTC CAISESGGLEETQYF few TRBV10-3 . 15 TRBJ2-5
TGTGCCAGCAGCCGGACAGCTGGACCGTACGAGCAGTACTTC CASSRTAGPYEQYF . TRBV5-4 . 14 TRBJ2-7
TGTGCCAGCAGCTCGACCGGGACAGGGAGGGCAGATGAGCAGTTCTTC CASSSTGTGRADEQFF . TRBV5-6 TRBD1 16 TRBJ2-1
TGTGCCAGCAGCCCCCACAGGGAATCCTACGAGCAGTACTTC CASSPHRESYEQYF many TRBV9 . 14 TRBJ2-7
TGTGCCAGCAGCGAGACTGACAGGGGGTATGGCTACACCTTC CASSETDRGYGYTF . TRBV7-3 TRBD1 14 TRBJ1-2
TGCAGTGCTAGGGGGAGGGCCCAAAAGCAGTTCTTC CSARGRAQKQFF few TRBV20-1 TRBD2 12 TRBJ2-1
TGTGCCACCAGTGAAACTCGACTAGCGGGGTACAATGAGCAGTTCTTC CATSETRLAGYNEQFF . TRBV24-1 TRBD2 16 TRBJ2-1
TGTGCCAGTAGTTTCAGCCTCAATCAGCCCCAGCATTTT CASSFSLNQPQHF few TRBV19 . 13 TRBJ1-5
TGTGCCAGCACCTTGTCCCCGTGGAGGGCGGATACGCAGTATTTT CASTLSPWRADTQYF few TRBV6-6 . 15 TRBJ2-3
TGCAGTGCTAGAGATTTTGGGGCAGGGAGAGCCAAAAACATTCAGTACTTC CSARDFGAGRAKNIQYF . TRBV20-1 . 17 TRBJ2-4
TGTGCCAGCAGTCAAACAGGGGGCTCCTACAATGAGCAGTTCTTC CASSQTGGSYNEQFF few TRBV6-5 TRBD1 15 TRBJ2-1
TGTGCCAGCAGACCAACTAGCGGGGCGCAGTATTTT CASRPTSGAQYF many TRBV12-3/TRBV12-4 TRBD2 12 TRBJ2-3
TGTGCCTGGAGGGTCAGGGCCACCGGGGAGCTGTTTTTT CAWRVRATGELFF . TRBV30 . 13 TRBJ2-2
TGTGCCAGTAGTATGTCCTCTGGAAACACCATATATTTT CASSMSSGNTIYF few TRBV19 . 13 TRBJ1-3
TGTGCCAGCAGCGCACTAGGACAGGGATCCACCGGGGAGCTGTTTTTT CASSALGQGSTGELFF . TRBV7-6 TRBD1 16 TRBJ2-2
TGCGCCAGCAGCTTGGGAACAGGGTCAACCTACGAGCAGTACTTC CASSLGTGSTYEQYF few TRBV5-1 . 15 TRBJ2-7
TGTGCCTGGGGGCGAACCAAGAACACTGAAGCTTTCTTT CAWGRTKNTEAFF few TRBV30 . 13 TRBJ1-1
TGTGCCAGCCTGGGGGATACGCAGTATTTT CASLGDTQYF . TRBV12-3/TRBV12-4 . 10 TRBJ2-3
TGCGCCAGCACCCCAGCGGGGGCTCCTTACAATGAGCAGTTCTTC CASTPAGAPYNEQFF . TRBV5-1 TRBD2 15 TRBJ2-1
TGTGCCAGCAGTGAAAAGGACAGATTCACAGATACGCAGTATTTT CASSEKDRFTDTQYF . TRBV6-1 . 15 TRBJ2-3
TGCAGTGCTAGAAAGCCGGGGGGAGAGACCCAGTACTTC CSARKPGGETQYF many TRBV20-1 TRBD2 13 TRBJ2-5
TGCGCCAGCAGCTTGAAAGACACCTCGAACACCGGGGAGCTGTTTTTT CASSLKDTSNTGELFF . TRBV5-1 . 16 TRBJ2-2
TGTGCCACTGGGGATAGGGCAGTGCCCTACGAGCAGTACTTC CATGDRAVPYEQYF . TRBV15 . 14 TRBJ2-7
TGTGCCAGCAGCTTCAGTCAGCGCACAGATACGCAGTATTTT CASSFSQRTDTQYF many TRBV7-9 . 14 TRBJ2-3
TGTGCCAGCAGTTACTCGGGGGGGGGAACCTACGAGCAGTACTTC CASSYSGGGTYEQYF . TRBV6-5 TRBD2 15 TRBJ2-7
TGTGCCAGCGCGCCGGTCGAAAAAGCCGGGATTCGCACTGAAGCTTTCTTT CASAPVEKAGIRTEAFF . TRBV9 . 17 TRBJ1-1
TGTGCCAGCACCTCGGGACGGGGAAATTCACCCCTCCACTTT CASTSGRGNSPLHF . TRBV11-2 . 14 TRBJ1-6
TGTGCCAGCAGCTTAGCCCGGACAGGGGGGAAAAATGAGCAGTTCTTC CASSLARTGGKNEQFF few TRBV7-2 TRBD1 16 TRBJ2-1